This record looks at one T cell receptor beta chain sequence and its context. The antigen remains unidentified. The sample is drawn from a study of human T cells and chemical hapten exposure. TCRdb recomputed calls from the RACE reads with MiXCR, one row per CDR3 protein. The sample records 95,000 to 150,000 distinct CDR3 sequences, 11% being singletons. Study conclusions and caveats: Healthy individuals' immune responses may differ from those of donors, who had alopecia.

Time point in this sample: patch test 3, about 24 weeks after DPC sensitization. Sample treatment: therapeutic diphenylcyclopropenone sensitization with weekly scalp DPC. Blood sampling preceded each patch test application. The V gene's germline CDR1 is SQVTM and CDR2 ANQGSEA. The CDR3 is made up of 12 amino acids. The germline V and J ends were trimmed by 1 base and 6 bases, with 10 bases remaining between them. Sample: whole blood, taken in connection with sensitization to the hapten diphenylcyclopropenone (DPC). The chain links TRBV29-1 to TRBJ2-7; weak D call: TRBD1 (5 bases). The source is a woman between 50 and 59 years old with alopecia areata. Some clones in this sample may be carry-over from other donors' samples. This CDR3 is CSVEGAGREQYF. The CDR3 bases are TGCAGCGTTGAAGGGGCAGGGCGCGAGCAGTACTTC.